This TCR beta chain was recovered during a study of response to subunit inactivated influenza vaccine. This clonotype was seen at least ten times. The CDR3 loop spans 14 amino acids. V was trimmed by 1 base and J by 6 bases, leaving 13 bases between them. Germline CDR1 reads DFQATT; CDR2 reads SNEGSKA (reference sequence). TCRdb used MiXCR to reprocess the RT-PCR reads, holding one entry per CDR3 protein. The repertoire includes around 850,000 distinct CDR3 sequences, approximately 17% of them detected once, and approximately 11% sits in the top ten. The source material was PBMCs from blood, sampled more than 4 days after vaccination. This receptor was identified in a man over 45 who received an inactivated influenza vaccine. The rearrangement uses TRBV20-1 and TRBJ2-1; a weak D match, TRBD2 (7 bases). Here the CDR3 reads CSARGGGHLNEQFF. CDR3 coding DNA: TGCAGTGCTAGAGGGGGGGGACACCTCAATGAGCAGTTCTTC.